This is a list of T cell receptor beta chains from one sample in a study of CD8 T cells in Susac syndrome. Each CDR3 protein gets one entry after TCRdb re-called the immunoSEQ multiplex PCR reads with MiXCR. The sample has 150,000 to 160,000 distinct CDR3 sequences; nearly 97% are singletons. What was sequenced was CD8+ T cells from PBMCs. All receptors derive from a human donor with multiple sclerosis. CDR3s include the opening cysteine and the closing phenylalanine or tryptophan. D genes are given only for firm matches. Clone sizes are given selectively: once, few, many, or a class where the clone is expanded.

J: TRBJ2-5; V: TRBV29-1; D: -; size: -; CDR3: CSVEGTGAQETQYF; DNA: TGCAGCGTTGAAGGTACGGGGGCACAAGAGACCCAGTACTTC
J: TRBJ1-2; V: TRBV20-1; D: -; size: once; CDR3: CSAETPIWEGYTF; DNA: TGCAGTGCTGAGACCCCGATTTGGGAAGGCTACACCTTC
J: TRBJ2-3; V: TRBV7-3; D: -; size: -; CDR3: CASSRLGGRSTDTQYF; DNA: TGTGCCAGCAGCCGACTGGGGGGCCGAAGCACAGATACGCAGTATTTT
J: TRBJ2-5; V: TRBV7-9; D: -; size: -; CDR3: CASSTTGEGPETQYF; DNA: TGTGCCAGCAGTACGACAGGGGAGGGCCCGGAGACCCAGTACTTC
J: TRBJ2-1; V: TRBV29-1; D: TRBD1; size: -; CDR3: CSVPDRDLLDEQFF; DNA: TGCAGCGTCCCGGACAGGGATCTTTTGGATGAGCAGTTCTTC
J: TRBJ2-1; V: TRBV15; D: -; size: -; CDR3: CATSRDFGYEQFF; DNA: TGTGCCACCAGCAGAGATTTTGGATATGAGCAGTTCTTC
J: TRBJ2-1; V: TRBV30; D: -; size: -; CDR3: CAWSVGQVGVDEQFF; DNA: TGTGCCTGGAGTGTAGGGCAGGTCGGGGTGGATGAGCAGTTCTTC
J: TRBJ2-1; V: TRBV9; D: TRBD2; size: -; CDR3: CASSGEGTSGGEQFF; DNA: TGTGCCAGCAGCGGAGAAGGGACTAGCGGGGGAGAGCAGTTCTTC
J: TRBJ2-2; V: TRBV27; D: -; size: -; CDR3: CASSFERGGELFF; DNA: TGTGCCAGCAGTTTCGAAAGGGGCGGGGAGCTGTTTTTT
J: TRBJ1-1; V: TRBV19; D: -; size: -; CDR3: CASSPGTVMNTEAFF; DNA: TGTGCCAGTAGTCCTGGGACCGTCATGAACACTGAAGCTTTCTTT
J: TRBJ2-7; V: TRBV29-1; D: -; size: -; CDR3: CSVEVRDYEQYF; DNA: TGCAGCGTTGAGGTCAGGGACTACGAGCAGTACTTC
J: TRBJ2-3; V: TRBV5-1; D: -; size: -; CDR3: CASSQTGGGLTDTQYF; DNA: TGCGCCAGCAGCCAGACGGGCGGGGGCCTCACAGATACGCAGTATTTT
J: TRBJ2-1; V: TRBV7-9; D: -; size: -; CDR3: CASIPGGAGTYNEQFF; DNA: TGTGCCAGCATCCCCGGTGGGGCAGGGACGTATAATGAGCAGTTCTTC